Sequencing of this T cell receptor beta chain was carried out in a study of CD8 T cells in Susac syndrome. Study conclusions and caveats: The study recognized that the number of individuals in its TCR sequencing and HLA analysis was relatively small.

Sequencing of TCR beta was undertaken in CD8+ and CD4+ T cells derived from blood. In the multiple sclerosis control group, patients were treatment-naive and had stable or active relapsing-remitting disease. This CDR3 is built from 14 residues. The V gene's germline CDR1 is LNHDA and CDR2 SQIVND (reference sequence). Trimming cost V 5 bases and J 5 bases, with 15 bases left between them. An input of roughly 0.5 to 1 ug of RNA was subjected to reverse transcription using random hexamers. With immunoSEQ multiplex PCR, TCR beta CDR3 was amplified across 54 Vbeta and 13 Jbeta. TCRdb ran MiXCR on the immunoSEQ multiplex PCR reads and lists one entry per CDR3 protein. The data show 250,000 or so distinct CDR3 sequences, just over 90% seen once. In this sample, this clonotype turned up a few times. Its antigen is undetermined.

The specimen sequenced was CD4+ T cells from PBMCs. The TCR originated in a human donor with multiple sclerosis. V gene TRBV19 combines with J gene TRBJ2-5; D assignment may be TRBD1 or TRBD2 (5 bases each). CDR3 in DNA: TGTGCCAGTAGTCCAGGGACCCGCGGGGAGACCCAGTACTTC. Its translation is CASSPGTRGETQYF.